This T cell receptor (beta chain) came from a study of blood T cell repertoires in COVID-19. Study-level information: Samples taken during acute and convalescent COVID-19 were collected in the United States, Italy and Spain.

Profiled with immunoSEQ multiplex PCR; TCRdb holds only in-frame clones, not every one. The sample contains about 180,000 clones, about 81% of which appear only once. Recruited during active infection, patients (from Seattle) were subsequently followed longitudinally. V shed 0 bases and J shed 4 bases, with 9 bases lying between them. The length of the CDR3 is 15 residues. The germline gives CDR1 SGHAT, CDR2 FQNNGV. The receptor was derived from a woman older than 75 with COVID-19, enrolled during active disease. The sample comprised peripheral blood. This chain joins TRBV11-2 and TRBJ2-2; TRBD2 might be the D (6 bases). The CDR3 nucleotides are TGTGCCAGCAGCTTAGATAGGGGACTCACCGGGGAGCTGTTTTTT. This codes for CASSLDRGLTGELFF.